The sample holds many counts of the clone carrying this T cell receptor (beta chain). These data come from a study of T cells in Graves' hyperthyroidism and ophthalmopathy. Study-level information: Peripheral blood was secured at the point of initial diagnosis, before any treatment.

Looked up from germline, CDR1 is MDHEN and CDR2 is SYDVKM. The CDR3 has 16 amino acids. V lost 5 bases to trimming and J lost 3 bases, with 17 bases between them. Authors of the study amplified TCR beta CDR3 regions from RNA transcripts. With the HTBI primer set, the TCR CDR3 went through a first round of RT-PCR. Using its own MiXCR run on the multiplex PCR reads, TCRdb lists one record per CDR3 protein. The repertoire holds about 600,000 distinct CDR3 sequences, roughly 15% seen once, with about 12% in the top ten. Material: blood. The chain is built from TRBV28 and TRBJ2-1; maybe TRBD1 (5 bases). The sequence derives from a woman in her forties or fifties with Graves' ophthalmopathy. CDR3 DNA: TGTGCCAGCAGTAAACTAAGACAGACCTTCTACAATGAGCAGTTCTTC. Translating gives CASSKLRQTFYNEQFF.